These T cell receptor beta chains were read from a single sample in a study of blood T cell repertoires in COVID-19. Here immunoSEQ multiplex PCR was the method, and the copy in TCRdb shows in-frame clones only, minus some. The table shows around 220,000 clones, with about 85% occurring only once. Material: peripheral blood. The receptor set was obtained from a woman in her forties or fifties with COVID-19, enrolled during active disease. Both conserved end residues are part of each CDR3. Each record gives: CDR3 DNA, CDR3 protein, D gene, J gene, clone size, V gene. The D gene is left open where the match is weak. Part of the rows lack a size; the others show once, few, many or a class for expanded clones.

TGTGCCAGCAGCCCTGGGAGGAGGGGGCGGGACGCAGATACGCAGTATTTT,CASSPGRRGRDADTQYF,.,TRBJ2-3,.,TRBV13
TGTGCCAGTAGAGCGACAGGGTATAGCAATCAGCCCCAGCATTTT,CASRATGYSNQPQHF,TRBD1,TRBJ1-5,few,TRBV19
TGTGCCAGCAGTGCCCGACCCTCAATAGCGGGGGAGACAGATACGCAGTATTTT,CASSARPSIAGETDTQYF,TRBD2,TRBJ2-3,.,TRBV6-1
TGTGCCAGCAGATTCGGGACAGGCCTTTTTGAAGCTTTCTTT,CASRFGTGLFEAFF,TRBD1,TRBJ1-1,.,TRBV6-5
TGTGCCAGCAGCTTGGGGGGGGCCGGGGCCAACGTCCTGACTTTC,CASSLGGAGANVLTF,.,TRBJ2-6,.,TRBV11-3
TGTGCCAGCGTGGGAGGCACTGAAGCTTTCTTT,CASVGGTEAFF,.,TRBJ1-1,.,TRBV27
TGTGCCAGCAGTTTTAGACGGGGAATGGAAAGCAATCAGCCCCAGCATTTT,CASSFRRGMESNQPQHF,.,TRBJ1-5,.,TRBV28
TGTGCCAGCAGCCAAGAGGGGGGACGGGGCTACACCTTC,CASSQEGGRGYTF,.,TRBJ1-2,.,TRBV3-1/TRBV3-2
TGTGCCAGCATCCAGGACACAACCGGGGAGCTGTTTTTT,CASIQDTTGELFF,.,TRBJ2-2,.,TRBV6-5
TGTGCCGGGGACAGGGGTCGGTATGGCTACACCTTC,CAGDRGRYGYTF,TRBD1,TRBJ1-2,.,TRBV30
TGTGCCAGCAGTCCCTCACCGACGACTAGCGGGGTAGGGGAGCAGTACTTC,CASSPSPTTSGVGEQYF,TRBD2,TRBJ2-7,once,TRBV27
TGTGCCACCAGTGATTTTGGACAGGGTGGTAATGGAAACACCATATATTTT,CATSDFGQGGNGNTIYF,TRBD1,TRBJ1-3,.,TRBV24-1
TGTGCCAGCAGCTTCGGACTGGGCACCGGGGAGCTGTTTTTT,CASSFGLGTGELFF,.,TRBJ2-2,.,TRBV5-4
TGTGCCAGCAGTCTAGGGGCCACAACTAATGAAAAACTGTTTTTT,CASSLGATTNEKLFF,.,TRBJ1-4,.,TRBV25-1
TGTGCCAGCAGCCCCGGGACAGGTAACACCGGGGAGCTGTTTTTT,CASSPGTGNTGELFF,TRBD1,TRBJ2-2,.,TRBV27
TGTGCCAGCAGCTTACGGACAGGGGGTACCGGGGAGCTGTTTTTT,CASSLRTGGTGELFF,TRBD1,TRBJ2-2,.,TRBV11-2
TGTGCCAGCAGCTTTTACACTGAAGCTTTCTTT,CASSFYTEAFF,.,TRBJ1-1,.,TRBV28
TGTGCCAGCAGTGAAGCGTACGGAAAACTGTTTTTT,CASSEAYGKLFF,.,TRBJ1-4,.,TRBV6-1
TGCGCCAGCAGTGACGTTAGACAGGGGCCCACCTCTGGAAACACCATATATTTT,CASSDVRQGPTSGNTIYF,TRBD1,TRBJ1-3,.,TRBV10-2
TGTGCCAGCAGTGAGGACAGACAGTACAATGAGCAGTTCTTC,CASSEDRQYNEQFF,.,TRBJ2-1,.,TRBV25-1
TGTGCCAGCAGCCCCAGGACTTTCGAGCAGTTCTTC,CASSPRTFEQFF,.,TRBJ2-1,.,TRBV11-1
TGTGCCAGCAGCTCGGTTACGAGGTATGGCTACACCTTC,CASSSVTRYGYTF,.,TRBJ1-2,.,TRBV11-2